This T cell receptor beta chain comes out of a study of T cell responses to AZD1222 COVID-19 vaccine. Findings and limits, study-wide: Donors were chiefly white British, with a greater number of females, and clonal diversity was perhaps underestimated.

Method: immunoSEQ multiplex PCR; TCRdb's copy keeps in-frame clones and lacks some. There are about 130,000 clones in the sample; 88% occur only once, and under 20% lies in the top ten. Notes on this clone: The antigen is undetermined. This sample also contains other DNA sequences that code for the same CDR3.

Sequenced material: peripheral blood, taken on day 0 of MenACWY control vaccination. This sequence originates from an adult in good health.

The CDR3 spells CASSEAGGSNQPQHF. DNA of the CDR3: TGTGCCAGCAGTGAAGCGGGGGGTAGCAATCAGCCCCAGCATTTT. This chain uses TRBV6-1 with TRBJ1-5; maybe TRBD1 (5 bases). This CDR3 region has 15 residues. Looked up from germline, CDR1 is MNHNS and CDR2 is SASEGT. The V and J ends lost 0 bases and 0 bases respectively, with 6 bases between them.